Presented here are 22 T cell receptor beta chains from one specimen sequenced in a study of cytomegalovirus exposure and HLA in healthy donors. Vbeta (60) and Jbeta (13) primers were used in the PCR. Using immunoSEQ multiplex PCR, the repertoire was profiled, and TCRdb retains in-frame clones only, with some absent. The sample has about 90,000 clones, roughly 72% seen once. The specimen sequenced was PBMCs. Every receptor here comes from a young man in good health and CMV-seronegative.

The V and J genes are TRBV9 and TRBJ2-1; 8 bases map to TRBD2. The CDR3 is 15 residues long. Germline V gene sequence: CDR1 SGDLS, CDR2 YYNGEE. V lost 0 bases and J lost 3; bases outside the gene matches: 2. The CDR3 sequence: CASSVGLALYNEQFF. The CDR3 bases are TGTGCCAGCAGCGTAGGACTAGCGCTCTACAATGAGCAGTTCTTC.

The chain recombines TRBV29-1 with TRBJ2-5, with TRBD2 matching 9 bases. J lost 1 base, V lost 3 bases, and 9 bases had no gene match. CDR3 size: 16 residues. The germline V gene encodes CDR1 SQVTM and CDR2 ANQGSEA. CDR3 sequence reads: CSVDEDGTSTQETQYF. The CDR3, as DNA: TGCAGCGTTGATGAGGACGGGACTAGCACCCAAGAGACCCAGTACTTC. The full variable domain, rest sourced from reference TRBV29-1 and TRBJ2-5, is SAVISQKPSRDICQRGTSLTIQCQVDSQVTMMFWYRQQPGQSLTLIATANQGSEATYESGFVIDKFPISRPNLTFSTLTVSNMSPEDSSIYLCSVDEDGTSTQETQYFGPGTRLLVL.

This clone was counted between two and nine times. V is TRBV7-8 and J is TRBJ1-2; D gene unclear. V lost 4 bases to trimming and J lost 4 bases, with 13 bases between them. Germline CDR1 and CDR2: SGHVS and FQNEAQ. This CDR3 contains 14 residues. The CDR3 sequence is CASSSSGPPYGYTF. The CDR3, as DNA: TGTGCCAGCAGCTCCTCAGGTCCACCCTATGGCTACACCTTC.

This sequence joins TRBV14 and TRBJ2-2, with 15 positions matching TRBD2. Germline V gene data show CDR1 as SGHDN and CDR2 as FVKESK. There are 18 residues in the CDR3. After removal of 1 base from V and 2 bases from J, the junction contained 2 bases not matched to a gene. CDR3 in amino acids: CASSQGGLAGGNTGELFF. DNA of the CDR3: TGTGCCAGCAGCCAAGGGGGACTAGCGGGAGGAAACACCGGGGAGCTGTTTTTT.

The chain couples TRBV7-2 to TRBJ1-2; 8 nucleotides align to TRBD1. Looked up from germline, CDR1 is SGHTA and CDR2 is FQGNSA. The CDR3 is 15 residues long. J was trimmed by 5 bases and V by 2 bases; bases with no gene match: 7. CDR3 sequence reads: CASSLIQGAVYGYTF. CDR3 coding DNA: TGTGCCAGCAGCTTAATTCAGGGGGCTGTTTATGGCTACACCTTC. Full variable domain (missing parts from reference TRBV7-2 and TRBJ1-2): GAGVSQSPSNKVTEKGKDVELRCDPISGHTALYWYRQSLGQGLEFLIYFQGNSAPDKSGLPSDRFSAERTGGSVSTLTIQRTQQEDSAVYLCASSLIQGAVYGYTFGSGTRLTVV.

In regard to this clone: One junction end disagrees with the germline gene, perhaps due to a read error. The chain couples TRBV18 to TRBJ1-1, with D uncertain. The CDR3 runs to 18 residues. The V gene's germline CDR1 is KGHSH and CDR2 LQKENI. CDR3 in DNA: TGTGCCAGCTCACCACCGATGAGCGGAACTTCAGCGAACGCTGAAGCTTTCTTT. Its translation: CASSPPMSGTSANAEAFF.

The V gene is TRBV4-2, the J gene TRBJ2-1; the D gene is possibly TRBD1 (6 bases). The CDR3 runs 16 residues. The V gene's germline CDR1 is LGHNA and CDR2 YNFKEQ. The ends were cut back, 1 base at V and 4 bases at J, with 14 bases in the middle. Written as DNA, the CDR3 is TGTGCCAGCAGCCAAGGCCAGGGGATAATATACAATGAGCAGTTCTTC. This gives the protein CASSQGQGIIYNEQFF.

The CDR3 is CASSFRLAGLNNEQFF. CDR3 nucleotide sequence: TGTGCCAGCAGTTTTAGACTAGCGGGATTAAACAATGAGCAGTTCTTC. The chain is built from TRBV27 and TRBJ2-1; 11 bases align to TRBD2. V gave up 3 bases and J gave up 5 bases; unmatched junction bases: 6. The CDR3 contains 16 residues. CDR1 MNHEY and CDR2 SMNVEV come from the germline V gene (reference sequence).

The V call is TRBV7-9, the J call TRBJ2-7; 13 bases line up with TRBD2. Germline CDR1 and CDR2: SEHNR and FQNEAQ (reference sequence). The CDR3 totals 15 residues. The V and J ends lost 4 bases and 3 bases, in that order; junction bases with no gene match: 3. As DNA, the CDR3 is TGTGCCAGCAGCTCGGGGACTAGCGGGAACTACGAGCAGTACGTC. Amino acids: CASSSGTSGNYEQYV.

The chain couples TRBV7-6 to TRBJ2-3; D is unresolved. The germline V gene encodes CDR1 SGHVS and CDR2 FNYEAQ. V lost 1 base and J 3 bases, leaving 11 bases between the germline ends. This CDR3 comprises 15 residues. In DNA, the CDR3 is TGTGCCAGCAGCTTAGGTGTCCTTAGAACAGATACGCAGTATTTT. Protein product: CASSLGVLRTDTQYF.

The rearrangement links TRBV7-2 to TRBJ2-2; tentatively, D is TRBD2 (5 bases). V lost 6 bases and J 5 bases, leaving 19 bases between the germline ends. The V gene's germline CDR1 is SGHTA and CDR2 FQGNSA. The CDR3 runs 16 residues. The DNA of the CDR3 is TGTGCCAGCAGACAACACCGGGAAGAAAAAACCGGGGAGCTGTTTTTT. Amino acids: CASRQHREEKTGELFF. Looking up the rest from reference TRBV7-2 and TRBJ2-2 gives the full variable domain: GAGVSQSPSNKVTEKGKDVELRCDPISGHTALYWYRQSLGQGLEFLIYFQGNSAPDKSGLPSDRFSAERTGGSVSTLTIQRTQQEDSAVYLCASRQHREEKTGELFFGEGSRLTVL.

This clone was counted a single time. The gene calls are TRBV19 and TRBJ1-6; 9 bases agree with TRBD1. The germline CDR1 and CDR2 sequences are LNHDA and SQIVND (reference sequence). The CDR3 has 19 residues. V was clipped by 5 bases and J by 2 bases; unmatched bases: 13. The CDR3 spells CASSPEQGAYRTYNSPLHF. The DNA for the CDR3 is TGTGCCAGTAGTCCAGAACAGGGGGCATATAGGACCTATAATTCACCCCTCCACTTT.

In DNA form, the CDR3 reads TGTGCCAGCAGCCCAGAGACAGGTCGGGAGGGCGAGCAGTACTTC. It is translated as CASSPETGREGEQYF. The gene calls are TRBV7-2 and TRBJ2-7; 8 nucleotides align to TRBD2. V lost 5 bases to trimming and J lost 6 bases; unmatched junction nucleotides: 12. The CDR3 is 15 residues long. Germline V CDR1 and CDR2: SGHTA, FQGNSA.

The J gene is TRBJ1-2, the V gene TRBV29-1, with TRBD1 identical over 9 bases. CDR3 length: 17 residues. V gave up 0 bases and J gave up 6 bases; unmatched junction bases: 14. From germline, CDR1 is SQVTM and CDR2 ANQGSEA. CDR3 DNA: TGCAGCGTTGAAGATCTTAAGGGGACAGGGTTGTATAATGGCTACACCTTC. Translated, it gives CSVEDLKGTGLYNGYTF.

CDR3 nucleotide sequence: TGTGCCAGCAGCCCGGGACAGGGCGACGGCTACACCTTC. Protein: CASSPGQGDGYTF. The V gene is TRBV5-4, the J gene TRBJ1-2, with 9 positions matching TRBD1. The CDR3 is 13 amino acids. J lost 8 bases, V lost 4 bases, and 6 bases had no gene match. Germline-derived CDR1 and CDR2 are SGHNT and YYREEE (reference sequence). Full variable domain (outside the CDR3, taken from reference TRBV5-4 and TRBJ1-2): ETGVTQSPTHLIKTRGQQVTLRCSSQSGHNTVSWYQQALGQGPQFIFQYYREEENGRGNFPPRFSGLQFPNYSSELNVNALELDDSALYLCASSPGQGDGYTFGSGTRLTVV.

This clone came up once. The chain has TRBV6-5 and TRBJ2-7; TRBD1 matches at 9 bases. The germline gives CDR1 MNHEY, CDR2 SVGAGI. Losses at the gene ends were 4 bases for V and 4 bases for J; bases not matched to a gene: 8. This CDR3 is 15 amino acids long. As DNA, the CDR3 is TGTGCCAGCAGTTCACCGGGACAGGGCGGGTACGAGCAGTACTTC. Its protein is CASSSPGQGGYEQYF.

This clone came up a few times. The rearrangement links TRBV6-1 to TRBJ1-5, with D hard to call. CDR3 size: 13 residues. The germline V gene has CDR1 MNHNS and CDR2 SASEGT. V was trimmed by 4 bases and J by 0 bases, leaving 4 bases between them. CDR3 nucleotide sequence: TGTGCCAGCAGTGGCGGTAGCAATCAGCCCCAGCATTTT. The encoded protein is CASSGGSNQPQHF.

The chain joins TRBV27 to TRBJ2-2, with 14 nucleotides matching TRBD2. In germline, CDR1 is MNHEY, CDR2 SMNVEV (reference sequence). The length of the CDR3 is 20 residues. Losses at the gene ends were 5 bases for V and 0 bases for J; bases not matched to a gene: 11. The chain's CDR3 is CASSPWTSGRRASNTGELFF. DNA for the CDR3: TGTGCCAGCAGTCCCTGGACTAGCGGGAGGAGAGCCTCGAACACCGGGGAGCTGTTTTTT.

V usage is TRBV7-7 and J usage is TRBJ2-1; D call uncertain. Germline-derived CDR1 and CDR2 are SSHAT and FNYEAQ (reference sequence). The CDR3 totals 15 residues. The V end lost 4 bases, the J end lost 7 bases, and 17 bases lay between the germline ends. The CDR3 protein is CASSYSLTTTNEQFF. DNA of the CDR3: TGTGCCAGCAGCTATAGCCTCACTACCACGAATGAGCAGTTCTTC.

The chain recombines TRBV9 with TRBJ1-1; the D gene is possibly TRBD1 (6 bases). This CDR3 has 13 residues. The V gene's germline CDR1 is SGDLS and CDR2 YYNGEE. V dropped 4 bases and J dropped 2 bases, with 9 bases sitting between them. CDR3: CASSTQGNTEAFF. The CDR3 DNA reads as TGTGCCAGCAGCACACAGGGAAACACTGAAGCTTTCTTT. The full variable domain, rest sourced from reference TRBV9 and TRBJ1-1, is DSGVTQTPKHLITATGQRVTLRCSPRSGDLSVYWYQQSLDQGLQFLIQYYNGEERAKGNILERFSAQQFPDLHSELNLSSLELGDSALYFCASSTQGNTEAFFGQGTRLTVV.

The J gene is TRBJ2-6, the V gene TRBV5-1, with 11 bases matching TRBD1. The V gene end was trimmed by 4 bases and the J gene end by 3 bases; junction bases not matched to a gene: 6. Germline V gives CDR1 SGHRS, CDR2 YFSETQ. The CDR3 consists of 17 residues. The CDR3 protein is CASSLGQGAYGANVLTF. Written as DNA, the CDR3 is TGCGCCAGCAGCCTAGGACAGGGGGCGTATGGGGCCAACGTCCTGACTTTC.

This chain joins TRBV7-2 and TRBJ2-2; 8 bases agree with TRBD1. The CDR3 has 15 amino acids. CDR1 and CDR2 from the germline V gene are SGHTA and FQGNSA. Trimming cost V 1 base and J 6 bases; bases outside gene matches: 4. The DNA for the CDR3 is TGTGCCAGCAGCTTAGAGACAGGGGTATCCGGGGAGCTGTTTTTT. It specifies CASSLETGVSGELFF.